These 14 T cell receptor beta chains were all obtained from the same sample, sequenced in a study of shared clonotypes between healthy human individuals. Sequencing was performed with immunoSEQ multiplex PCR; in TCRdb, only in-frame clones are kept and a portion is missing. The table includes over a million clones, less than 99% detected once. The sample taken for sequencing was naive CD4+ T cells sorted from blood. Described subset: CD45RA+ positively selected. The receptors were sampled from a man aged 25 to 45 in good health.

In its sample, this clone was seen once. The chain is built from TRBV7-9 and TRBJ1-1; no clear D gene. CDR3 length equals 14 residues. The V gene lost 5 bases and the J gene lost 0 bases, with 10 bases spanning the gap. CDR1 SEHNR and CDR2 FQNEAQ come from the germline V gene (reference sequence). This chain's CDR3 is CASSPSRLNTEAFF. CDR3 bases: TGTGCCAGCAGCCCCAGCCGTCTGAACACTGAAGCTTTCTTT.

The J gene is TRBJ2-1, the V gene TRBV7-2; D is possibly TRBD1 (5 bases). V was cut by 1 base and J by 10 bases, with 14 bases left in between. Germline CDR1 SGHTA, CDR2 FQGNSA. This CDR3 is built from 14 residues. For the CDR3, the DNA is TGTGCCAGCAGCTTAGAGGGGATTTACTCAGAGCAGTTCTTC. This gives the protein CASSLEGIYSEQFF.

To note about this clone: The same CDR3 also results from other DNA sequences found in this sample. The chain has TRBV6-1 and TRBJ2-7; tentative D call: TRBD1 (6 bases). Germline V gives CDR1 MNHNS, CDR2 SASEGT. Trimming stripped 1 base from V and 3 bases from J, with 7 bases between. This CDR3 spans 13 amino acids. This chain's CDR3 is CASSEVRGYEQYF. Here the CDR3 DNA reads TGTGCCAGCAGTGAAGTCAGGGGCTACGAGCAGTACTTC.

The chain couples TRBV7-6 to TRBJ1-1, with TRBD1 matching over 8 bases. Germline CDR1 is SGHVS and CDR2 is FNYEAQ. This CDR3 is 13 amino acids long. The V and J ends lost 5 bases and 5 bases, in that order; junction bases with no gene match: 4. Here the CDR3 DNA reads TGTGCCAGCAGCGGGACAGGAATAACTGAAGCTTTCTTT. Amino acids: CASSGTGITEAFF.

V usage is TRBV27 and J usage is TRBJ2-7; 8 nucleotides align to TRBD2. Germline V gene lookup returns CDR1 MNHEY and CDR2 SMNVEV (reference sequence). Germline trimming cut 9 bases from V and 3 bases from J; bases unmatched to any gene: 7. The CDR3 has 13 residues. CDR3 protein: CASRLAGNYEQYF. CDR3 DNA sequence: TGTGCCAGTCGTTTAGCGGGGAACTACGAGCAGTACTTC.

Turning to this clone: The identical CDR3 is also encoded by other nucleotide sequences in the sample. The chain employs TRBV5-1 and TRBJ2-5, with D tentatively TRBD1 (6 bases). V was trimmed by 4 bases and J by 0 bases, leaving 10 bases between them. There are 14 residues in the CDR3. CDR1 is SGHRS and CDR2 is YFSETQ in the germline V gene. The DNA of the CDR3 is TGCGCCAGCAGCCTGACAGGAGACCAAGAGACCCAGTACTTC. This gives the protein CASSLTGDQETQYF.

This chain uses TRBV5-4 with TRBJ2-7, with D possibly being TRBD2 (6 bases). The CDR3 loop spans 15 amino acids. Per the germline V gene, CDR1 is SGHNT and CDR2 is YYREEE (reference sequence). V lost 0 bases, J lost 3 bases, and 13 bases lay in between. CDR3 sequence: CASSLGRLGGYEQYF. CDR3 nucleotide sequence: TGTGCCAGCAGCTTGGGGCGGCTGGGGGGCTACGAGCAGTACTTC. Full variable domain (missing parts from reference TRBV5-4 and TRBJ2-7): ETGVTQSPTHLIKTRGQQVTLRCSSQSGHNTVSWYQQALGQGPQFIFQYYREEENGRGNFPPRFSGLQFPNYSSELNVNALELDDSALYLCASSLGRLGGYEQYFGPGTRLTVT.

V usage is TRBV30 and J usage is TRBJ2-7, with D perhaps TRBD2 (6 bases). The CDR3 loop spans 16 amino acids. Trimming stripped 4 bases from V and 2 bases from J, with 21 bases between. Germline CDR1 is GTSNPN and CDR2 is SVGIG (reference sequence). The CDR3 region is CAWKRALGRGTYEQYF. CDR3 coding DNA: TGTGCCTGGAAGAGGGCGCTGGGACGGGGGACCTACGAGCAGTACTTC.

This clone was seen a single time. This sequence joins TRBV4-3 and TRBJ1-1, with 7 bases identical to TRBD1. The germline CDR1 and CDR2 sequences are LGHNA and YSLEER. This CDR3 comprises 15 residues. Trimming took 4 bases from V and 5 from J; bases not matched to a gene: 10. CDR3 DNA: TGCGCCAGCAGCCTAGAGACAGGGTCGGGAACTGAAGCTTTCTTT. Its protein is CASSLETGSGTEAFF.

This chain joins TRBV10-3 and TRBJ1-5, with D possibly matching TRBD1 (5 bases). Looked up from germline, CDR1 is ENHRY and CDR2 is SYGVKD. The CDR3 sequence is 14 residues long. The CDR3 DNA reads as TGTGCGGAACAGGATCGCTATAGCAATCAGCCCCAGCATTTT. It is translated as CAEQDRYSNQPQHF.

This chain links TRBV6-1 with TRBJ1-1; D is possibly TRBD1 (6 bases). V was clipped by 6 bases and J by 7 bases, with 12 bases between them. The CDR3 sequence is 12 residues long. Germline-derived CDR1 and CDR2 are MNHNS and SASEGT. The CDR3 loop is CASSPRGIEAFF. The DNA for the CDR3 is TGTGCCAGCAGCCCCAGGGGCATTGAAGCTTTCTTT.

The V call is TRBV4-1, the J call TRBJ1-5, with a weak D call TRBD1 (5 bases). Germline V gene lookup returns CDR1 MGHRA and CDR2 YSYEKL. Trimming left V 4 bases short and J 6 bases short, with 16 bases between. This CDR3 spans 15 amino acids. CDR3 protein: CASSLGTGGAQPQHF. DNA for the CDR3: TGCGCCAGCAGCCTTGGGACGGGCGGGGCTCAGCCCCAGCATTTT.

The chain uses TRBV30 and TRBJ1-3; tentatively, D is TRBD1 (6 bases). The germline V gene has CDR1 GTSNPN and CDR2 SVGIG (reference sequence). V lost 2 bases, J lost 0 bases, and 11 bases lay in between. CDR3 size: 15 residues. CDR3 sequence reads: CAWSTRTASGNTIYF. The CDR3 region has the DNA TGTGCCTGGAGTACTAGGACAGCCTCTGGAAACACCATATATTTT.

Here the CDR3 reads CASRKGSRAFF. The CDR3 DNA reads TGTGCCAGTCGGAAGGGCAGCCGAGCTTTCTTT. The chain couples TRBV27 to TRBJ1-1; D ambiguous. Germline-derived CDR1 and CDR2 are MNHEY and SMNVEV (reference sequence). The CDR3 extends over 11 amino acids. Trimming removed 9 bases at V and 10 bases at J, with 15 bases between.